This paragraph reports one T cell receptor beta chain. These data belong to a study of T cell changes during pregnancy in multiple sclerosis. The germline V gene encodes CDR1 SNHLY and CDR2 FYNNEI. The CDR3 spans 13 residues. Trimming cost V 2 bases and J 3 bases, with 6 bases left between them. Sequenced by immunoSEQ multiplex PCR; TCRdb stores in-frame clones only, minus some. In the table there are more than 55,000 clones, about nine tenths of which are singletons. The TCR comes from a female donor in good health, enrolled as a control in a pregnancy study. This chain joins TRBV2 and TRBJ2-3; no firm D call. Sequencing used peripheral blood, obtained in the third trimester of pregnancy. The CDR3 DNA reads TGTGCCAGCAGTGAACCGTATACAGATACGCAGTATTTT. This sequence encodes CASSEPYTDTQYF.